This TCR beta chain was recorded in a study of blood T cell repertoires in COVID-19. The junction had 9 bases not matched to a gene; V was cut back by 7 bases and J by 9 bases. Germline lookup yields CDR1 ENHRY and CDR2 SYGVKD. CDR3 length equals 13 residues. Authors' methods: Nucleated cell number was recorded as an estimate derived from reference gene primer amplification. Clones were read by immunoSEQ multiplex PCR, and TCRdb kept only the in-frame ones, dropping some. The DNA gave D and trimming, while V, J and clone size come from that table. The sample records some 220,000 clones, 86% being singletons. In terms of age and location, participants ranged from roughly 18 to 90 years and lived in under 30 US areas. Researchers sorted participants into cohorts using their self-reported clinical history.

The TCR sequence derives from a woman in her forties or fifties in a cohort exposed to, infected with or recovered from COVID-19 (not recorded which). The rearrangement joins TRBV10-3 to TRBJ1-1; 9 bases are shared with TRBD1. The specimen sequenced was PBMCs or T cells enriched from blood (not recorded which). CDR3 in DNA: TGTGCCATCACCGATGACAGGGGGTTCAAAGCTTTCTTT. Its protein product is CAITDDRGFKAFF.